Listed below are T cell receptor beta chains from one sample, sequenced in a study of monozygotic twins with inflammatory bowel disease. After re-calling the 5' RACE reads, TCRdb lists one entry per CDR3 protein, DNA absent. Recorded for this sample: approximately 300,000 distinct CDR3 sequences. What was sequenced was blood. The receptors stem from a human donor with ulcerative colitis or Crohn's disease, or a healthy co-twin of an affected twin (not recorded which). Both conserved end residues are part of each CDR3. Each record gives: J gene, V gene, CDR3 protein.

j_call: TRBJ1-1; v_call: TRBV7-8; cdr3_aa: CASRNTGGATEAFF
j_call: TRBJ2-3; v_call: TRBV18; cdr3_aa: CASSPSGSDTQYF
j_call: TRBJ2-3; v_call: TRBV18; cdr3_aa: CATSSGVRTDTQYF
j_call: TRBJ1-6; v_call: TRBV7-2; cdr3_aa: CASSPQTGNGSPLHF
j_call: TRBJ2-2; v_call: TRBV20-1; cdr3_aa: CSAKRTGSGTGELFF
j_call: TRBJ1-2; v_call: TRBV5-6; cdr3_aa: CASSKTVSNGYTF
j_call: TRBJ2-1; v_call: TRBV5-4; cdr3_aa: CASSPWENRGNEQFF
j_call: TRBJ2-3; v_call: TRBV20-1; cdr3_aa: CSARREVGHTDTQYF
j_call: TRBJ1-4; v_call: TRBV10-3; cdr3_aa: CAATTTNEKLFF
j_call: TRBJ2-5; v_call: TRBV18; cdr3_aa: CASSPPQARLNSETQYF
j_call: TRBJ2-7; v_call: TRBV7-8; cdr3_aa: CASSQSGQGRYEQYF
j_call: TRBJ2-3; v_call: TRBV12-5; cdr3_aa: CASGYGRDTQYF
j_call: TRBJ1-5; v_call: TRBV7-2; cdr3_aa: CASSPHYSQPQHF
j_call: TRBJ2-4; v_call: TRBV24-1; cdr3_aa: CATSDSDEQLAKNIQYF
j_call: TRBJ1-2; v_call: TRBV7-9; cdr3_aa: CASSPNTNYGYTF
j_call: TRBJ1-4; v_call: TRBV29-1; cdr3_aa: CSVTGLTNEKLFF
j_call: TRBJ2-3; v_call: TRBV20-1; cdr3_aa: CSATTTAGDTDTQYF
j_call: TRBJ1-6; v_call: TRBV5-1; cdr3_aa: CASSFRGGLKSSYNSPLHF
j_call: TRBJ1-5; v_call: TRBV7-2; cdr3_aa: CASSLTQVGTGNQPQHF
j_call: TRBJ2-4; v_call: TRBV18; cdr3_aa: CASSPGGVTKNIQYF
j_call: TRBJ2-7; v_call: TRBV12-3/TRBV12-4; cdr3_aa: CASRGTSHEQYF
j_call: TRBJ1-5; v_call: TRBV9; cdr3_aa: CASSVGDRGSQPQHF
j_call: TRBJ2-7; v_call: TRBV24-1; cdr3_aa: CATSDSRTSKYEQYF
j_call: TRBJ2-3; v_call: TRBV29-1; cdr3_aa: CSGIRGDTQYF
j_call: TRBJ2-1; v_call: TRBV20-1; cdr3_aa: CSADGGEYNEQFF
j_call: TRBJ1-1; v_call: TRBV5-6; cdr3_aa: CASSRGVITEAFF
j_call: TRBJ1-1; v_call: TRBV20-1; cdr3_aa: CSARKLTSSEAFF
j_call: TRBJ2-7; v_call: TRBV20-1; cdr3_aa: CSAGQNYEQYF
j_call: TRBJ2-7; v_call: TRBV7-2; cdr3_aa: CASSSPPGEYEQYF
j_call: TRBJ2-1; v_call: TRBV5-1; cdr3_aa: CASSLSGTSGLNEQFF
j_call: TRBJ2-1; v_call: TRBV27; cdr3_aa: CASHGTSGGSGALHNEQFF
j_call: TRBJ2-3; v_call: TRBV5-1; cdr3_aa: CASSPSWGASTDTQYF
j_call: TRBJ2-1; v_call: TRBV7-8; cdr3_aa: CASSSVGVVNEQFF
j_call: TRBJ2-5; v_call: TRBV18; cdr3_aa: CASHRGETQYF
j_call: TRBJ2-7; v_call: TRBV4-3; cdr3_aa: CASSQSGTQSYEQYF
j_call: TRBJ2-7; v_call: TRBV7-9; cdr3_aa: CASSLASGQGSYEQYF
j_call: TRBJ2-7; v_call: TRBV5-1; cdr3_aa: CASSPRTSGAGEQYF
j_call: TRBJ2-3; v_call: TRBV7-9; cdr3_aa: CASSLAVADPDTQYF
j_call: TRBJ2-3; v_call: TRBV20-1; cdr3_aa: CSASPAGSDTQYF
j_call: TRBJ1-5; v_call: TRBV12-3/TRBV12-4; cdr3_aa: CASAGRNSNQPQHF